The clone carrying this T cell receptor beta chain was observed a few times. What it recognizes is unknown. This CDR3 has 14 residues. Trimming took 5 bases from V and 7 from J, leaving 14 bases between them. Germline CDR1 MNHEY, CDR2 SVGAGI. This entry comes from a study of T-cell memory formation after mild COVID-19. Constant-segment-primed 5'RACE gave TCR alpha and TCR beta cDNA libraries with sample barcodes and UMIs. TCRdb passed the 5' RACE reads through MiXCR, listing each CDR3 protein once. The sample includes around 300,000 distinct CDR3 sequences, less than 20% of them seen just once. Study observations and caveats: Researchers found some responding clones in pre-infection memory, a sign that cross-reactive memory joined. Contracting CD8+ clones were enriched in EMRA, CD4+ mainly in CM and EM.

The chain has TRBV6-5 and TRBJ1-4; possibly TRBD1 for D (5 bases). The TCR was taken from a man aged 18-30 years who had mild COVID-19 (a few samples of this study predate the infection). Cell type and time point are not known. Sequencing was carried out using PBMCs or a T cell subset sorted from them (not recorded which). The chain's CDR3 is CASSETDQGEKLFF. In nucleotides, the CDR3 is TGTGCCAGCAGTGAGACTGATCAGGGTGAAAAACTGTTTTTT.